These 28 T cell receptor beta chains were sequenced from one sample in a study of shared clonotypes between healthy human individuals (TCRdb year 2020). Library prep was done by the immunoSEQ multiplex PCR assay. The source is immuneACCESS, and TCRdb retained only in-frame sequences with V and J called. Part of the clones is not carried over; for the studies checked, unresolved V genes explain less than half of this, and the remainder is unexplained. In all, the sample holds fewer than 3 million clones, and roughly 92% of those were seen once. Of the sample, 0.37% falls within the top ten clones. Material: naive CD4+ T cells from PBMCs. Taken with the paper, the label for cell subset or site translates to: CD45RA+ positively selected. The source of these receptors is a man between 18 and 35 years old in good health. Some clones in this sample may be carry-over from other donors' samples.

The chain employs TRBV5-1 and TRBJ2-1; D unclear. This CDR3 is 14 amino acids long. Deletions cut 0 bases from V and 6 bases from J, with 10 bases between. Germline loops: CDR1 SGHRS, CDR2 YFSETQ. CDR3 region: CASSLELLGNEQFF. As DNA, the CDR3 is TGCGCCAGCAGCTTGGAACTACTCGGCAATGAGCAGTTCTTC.

This clone was observed a single time. The chain employs TRBV7-8 and TRBJ1-5; D unclear. V was clipped by 1 base and J by 1 base, with 11 bases between them. Germline CDR1 SGHVS, CDR2 FQNEAQ. The CDR3 contains 16 residues. CDR3 sequence reads: CASSLVGAVSNQPQHF. The CDR3 coding sequence is TGTGCCAGCAGCTTAGTGGGCGCGGTGAGCAATCAGCCCCAGCATTTT.

The chain is built from TRBV20-1 and TRBJ2-7; no reliable D call. The V end lost 4 bases, the J end lost 0 bases, and 4 bases lay between the germline ends. From germline, CDR1 is DFQATT and CDR2 SNEGSKA (reference sequence). The CDR3 consists of 11 residues. This chain's CDR3 is CSAIASYEQYF. CDR3 coding DNA: TGCAGTGCTATCGCCTCCTACGAGCAGTACTTC.

The V and J genes are TRBV4-1 and TRBJ2-5, with D tentatively TRBD2 (5 bases). Germline V gives CDR1 MGHRA, CDR2 YSYEKL. CDR3 length: 15 residues. V shed 8 bases and J shed 1 base, with 17 bases lying between them. CDR3 amino acids: CASGSPSSFQETQYF. CDR3 in DNA: TGCGCCAGCGGGAGTCCGTCGAGTTTCCAAGAGACCCAGTACTTC.

Notes on this clone: This sample also contains other DNA sequences that code for the same CDR3. The chain combines TRBV6-6 with TRBJ2-2, with 9 nucleotides matching TRBD1. Per the germline V gene, CDR1 is MNHNY and CDR2 is SVGAGI (reference sequence). The junction had 3 bases not matched to a gene; V was cut back by 0 bases and J by 7 bases. The CDR3 runs to 15 residues. DNA for the CDR3: TGTGCCAGCAGTTACTCAAGACAGGGGGGCGGGGAGCTGTTTTTT. It yields the protein CASSYSRQGGGELFF.

The count of this clone is one. Other DNA sequences of this sample code for an identical CDR3. The CDR3 bases are TGTGCCAGCAGCGTATCGGCGGGAGGCCCCTACGAGCAGTACTTC. Residues: CASSVSAGGPYEQYF. V is TRBV9 and J is TRBJ2-7; 8 bases agree with TRBD2. CDR1 is SGDLS and CDR2 is YYNGEE in the germline V gene. CDR3 length equals 15 residues. The J segment lost 2 bases and the V segment lost 1 base, leaving 5 bases of the junction unmatched.

V usage is TRBV10-3 and J usage is TRBJ2-5, with 9 bases identical to TRBD1. Germline CDR1 reads ENHRY; CDR2 reads SYGVKD. CDR3 length equals 20 residues. Trimming at V came to 5 bases and at J to 1 base, leaving 20 bases not matched to a gene. Here the CDR3 reads CAISPGQGLLGRKGQETQYF. The CDR3 DNA follows: TGTGCCATCAGTCCGGGACAGGGTCTCCTTGGGCGAAAGGGCCAAGAGACCCAGTACTTC.

The chain recombines TRBV29-1 with TRBJ2-5; D is unresolved. Looked up from germline, CDR1 is SQVTM and CDR2 is ANQGSEA. The CDR3 has 13 residues. V gave up 5 bases and J gave up 1 base, with 11 bases separating them. The CDR3 DNA follows: TGCAGCGTTCAAGGGCTCTTCCAAGAGACCCAGTACTTC. Translation gives CSVQGLFQETQYF.

In its sample, this clone was seen a few times. The sample contains more than one DNA sequence encoding this CDR3. The CDR3 coding sequence is TGTGCCAGCAGTTTCGTGGGTACTGAAGCTTTCTTT. Protein: CASSFVGTEAFF. The V call is TRBV11-1, the J call TRBJ1-1, with no clear D. In germline, CDR1 is SGHAT, CDR2 FQDESV (reference sequence). The CDR3 is 12 residues long. V gave up 6 bases and J gave up 5 bases, with 10 bases separating them.

The chain couples TRBV5-4 to TRBJ1-1; D remains ambiguous. The CDR3 consists of 15 residues. CDR1 and CDR2 from the germline V gene are SGHNT and YYREEE (reference sequence). Between the trimmed V and J ends, which lost 2 bases and 1 base, there was a span of 12 bases. This CDR3 reads CASSFGLNPNTEAFF. The CDR3 DNA is TGTGCCAGCAGCTTCGGGCTCAACCCGAACACTGAAGCTTTCTTT. Based on the CDR3 plus reference TRBV5-4 and TRBJ1-1, the full variable domain is ETGVTQSPTHLIKTRGQQVTLRCSSQSGHNTVSWYQQALGQGPQFIFQYYREEENGRGNFPPRFSGLQFPNYSSELNVNALELDDSALYLCASSFGLNPNTEAFFGQGTRLTVV.

To note about this clone: Other DNA sequences in the same sample also yield this CDR3. The V and J genes are TRBV30 and TRBJ1-5; maybe TRBD1 (6 bases). CDR3 length: 15 residues. Trimming shortened V by 0 bases and J by 0 bases, and 9 bases separated the two germline ends. Germline assignment: CDR1 GTSNPN and CDR2 SVGIG (reference sequence). For the CDR3, the DNA is TGTGCCTGGAGTGTCGGGACAAATAGCAATCAGCCCCAGCATTTT. Translating it yields CAWSVGTNSNQPQHF.

The chain is built from TRBV9 and TRBJ2-5, with D possibly being TRBD2 (7 bases). The CDR3 spans 15 residues. Germline loops: CDR1 SGDLS, CDR2 YYNGEE. V dropped 2 bases and J dropped 3 bases, with 14 bases sitting between them. The CDR3 reads CASSVGGRGKETQYF. CDR3 sequence (DNA): TGTGCCAGCAGCGTTGGAGGGAGGGGGAAAGAGACCCAGTACTTC.

The chain couples TRBV7-9 to TRBJ2-2; perhaps TRBD2 as D (6 bases). This CDR3 is 16 amino acids long. Trimming left V 5 bases short and J 1 base short, with 14 bases between. CDR1 and CDR2 from the germline V gene are SEHNR and FQNEAQ (reference sequence). CDR3 sequence reads: CASSPGLNKNTGELFF. The CDR3 DNA is TGTGCCAGCAGCCCGGGACTTAACAAGAACACCGGGGAGCTGTTTTTT.

The gene calls are TRBV5-1 and TRBJ1-1, with 8 bases that match TRBD1. V dropped 2 bases and J dropped 5; count of bases not matched to a gene: 8. The CDR3 covers 15 residues. Germline CDR1 is SGHRS and CDR2 is YFSETQ. CDR3 nucleotides: TGCGCCAGCAGCTTCGGACAGGGTTTAAGTACTGAAGCTTTCTTT. Translated, it gives CASSFGQGLSTEAFF.

The CDR3 DNA reads TGTGCCAGTAAACCCTCGCCCGGAGGGCCCAGCTACGAGCAGTACTTC. This codes for CASKPSPGGPSYEQYF. The gene calls are TRBV28 and TRBJ2-7; D is perhaps TRBD2 (6 bases). Germline CDR1 is MDHEN and CDR2 is SYDVKM. This CDR3 has 16 residues. Trimming stripped 9 bases from V and 3 bases from J, with 24 bases between. Together with reference TRBV28 and TRBJ2-7, the CDR3 gives the full variable domain: DVKVTQSSRYLVKRTGEKVFLECVQDMDHENMFWYRQDPGLGLRLIYFSYDVKMKEKGDIPEGYSVSREKKERFSLILESASTNQTSMYLCASKPSPGGPSYEQYFGPGTRLTVT.

V is TRBV28 and J is TRBJ2-5; D uncertain. Germline CDR1 is MDHEN and CDR2 is SYDVKM. This CDR3 region has 15 residues. The V end was cut by 6 bases, the J end by 5 bases, with 19 bases between. DNA of the CDR3: TGTGCCAGCAGCCGCCGAGACTGGTATGGGGAGACCCAGTACTTC. Its protein is CASSRRDWYGETQYF.

The chain joins TRBV19 to TRBJ1-5, with TRBD1 matching over 8 bases. The J segment lost 4 bases and the V segment lost 5 bases, leaving 10 bases of the junction unmatched. The CDR3 consists of 16 residues. CDR1 is LNHDA and CDR2 is SQIVND in the germline V gene (reference sequence). CDR3 bases: TGTGCCAGTAGTTCGAGGACAGGGCCGGAGAATCAGCCCCAGCATTTT. Translation gives CASSSRTGPENQPQHF.

This clone has more than one count but fewer than ten. The genes are TRBV5-4 and TRBJ1-3; weak D call: TRBD1 (5 bases). V lost 4 bases and J lost 2, with 13 bases in between. This CDR3 contains 15 residues. The germline V gene has CDR1 SGHNT and CDR2 YYREEE (reference sequence). The CDR3 sequence: CASSGGVAAGNTIYF. The CDR3 coding sequence is TGTGCCAGCAGCGGGGGAGTTGCAGCTGGAAACACCATATATTTT.

The chain recombines TRBV29-1 with TRBJ2-2; 8 positions agree with TRBD1. Trimming at V came to 8 bases and at J to 7 bases, leaving 6 bases not matched to a gene. The CDR3 has 12 residues. In germline, CDR1 is SQVTM, CDR2 ANQGSEA. CDR3 DNA sequence: TGCAGCTCCCAGGGGGCCGTCGGGGAGCTGTTTTTT. This encodes CSSQGAVGELFF.

The chain employs TRBV30 and TRBJ1-5, with D uncertain. The CDR3 is 14 amino acids. Germline values: CDR1 GTSNPN, CDR2 SVGIG (reference sequence). With 5 bases removed from V and 0 bases from J, the gap between germline ends came to 11 bases. The CDR3 reads CAWGLGYSNQPQHF. The CDR3 bases are TGTGCCTGGGGCCTCGGTTATAGCAATCAGCCCCAGCATTTT.

The rearrangement uses TRBV12-5 and TRBJ1-1; no reliable D call. CDR1 and CDR2 from the germline V gene are LGHNT and FRNRAP. Trimming removed 1 base at V and 5 bases at J, with 14 bases between. The CDR3 has 15 residues. The CDR3 here is CASGLGNPGGTEAFF. CDR3 coding DNA: TGTGCTAGTGGTTTGGGTAACCCCGGAGGGACTGAAGCTTTCTTT.

The chain joins TRBV5-6 to TRBJ2-5; D may correspond to TRBD1 or TRBD2 (5 bases each). CDR3 length equals 14 residues. Germline V CDR1 and CDR2: SGHDT, YYEEEE. The V end lost 2 bases, the J end lost 5 bases, and 13 bases lay between the germline ends. The CDR3 DNA is TGTGCCAGCAGCTTAGGTGGGGGAAGCGAGACCCAGTACTTC. Translating it yields CASSLGGGSETQYF. Full variable domain (remainder filled in from reference TRBV5-6 and TRBJ2-5): DAGVTQSPTHLIKTRGQQVTLRCSPKSGHDTVSWYQQALGQGPQFIFQYYEEEERQRGNFPDRFSGHQFPNYSSELNVNALLLGDSALYLCASSLGGGSETQYFGPGTRLLVL.

On this clone: A read error may explain this, as a much larger clone is one base away. The chain employs TRBV6-1 and TRBJ1-5; D remains ambiguous. V lost 5 bases and J lost 5, with 4 bases in between. The CDR3 loop spans 11 amino acids. Germline V gives CDR1 MNHNS, CDR2 SASEGT. DNA of the CDR3: TGTGCCAGCAGTTTATATCAGCCCCAGCATTTT. It codes for CASSLYQPQHF.

The rearrangement links TRBV30 to TRBJ1-1, with unresolved D. Germline values: CDR1 GTSNPN, CDR2 SVGIG (reference sequence). The CDR3 spans 12 residues. V was cut by 3 bases and J by 1 base, with 6 bases left in between. The DNA for the CDR3 is TGTGCCTGGAGACATTGGAACACTGAAGCTTTCTTT. Translated, it gives CAWRHWNTEAFF.

The chain is built from TRBV6-6 and TRBJ2-6, with D maybe TRBD1 (6 bases). This CDR3 region has 15 residues. Deletions cut 2 bases from V and 4 bases from J, with 9 bases between. The germline CDR1 and CDR2 sequences are MNHNY and SVGAGI (reference sequence). CDR3 coding DNA: TGTGCCAGCAGTTACGGGGGCGTGGGGGCCAACGTCCTGACTTTC. Its protein is CASSYGGVGANVLTF.

V is TRBV9 and J is TRBJ1-4; D may be TRBD1 (5 bases). Trimming shortened V by 0 bases and J by 6 bases, and 12 bases separated the two germline ends. In germline, CDR1 is SGDLS, CDR2 YYNGEE. This CDR3 contains 15 residues. This CDR3 reads CASSVAGGRYEKLFF. The CDR3 region has the DNA TGTGCCAGCAGCGTAGCTGGGGGGAGGTATGAAAAACTGTTTTTT.

The rearrangement links TRBV29-1 to TRBJ2-3; D gene uncertain. CDR3 size: 11 residues. V gave up 4 bases and J gave up 14 bases, with 16 bases separating them. CDR1 is SQVTM, CDR2 ANQGSEA, per germline. CDR3 residues: CSVVPGVVAYF. The CDR3 bases are TGCAGCGTTGTGCCTGGGGTTGTGGCGTATTTT.

This chain uses TRBV5-1 with TRBJ2-7, with a weak D call TRBD1 (5 bases). Trimming removed 3 bases from V and 1 base from J, with 14 bases in between. The germline gives CDR1 SGHRS, CDR2 YFSETQ. The CDR3 sequence is 15 residues long. In DNA, the CDR3 is TGCGCCAGCAGCTCCGATGAAAGACAGTCCTACGAGCAGTACTTC. This encodes CASSSDERQSYEQYF. The full variable domain, its missing parts supplied by reference TRBV5-1 and TRBJ2-7, is KAGVTQTPRYLIKTRGQQVTLSCSPISGHRSVSWYQQTPGQGLQFLFEYFSETQRNKGNFPGRFSGRQFSNSRSEMNVSTLELGDSALYLCASSSDERQSYEQYFGPGTRLTVT.